A selection of T cell receptor beta chains follows, all from one sample in a study of blood T cell repertoires in COVID-19. TCRdb's table, derived via immunoSEQ multiplex PCR, lists solely in-frame clones and lacks some. The table has roughly 300,000 clones, around 82% seen once. The specimen sequenced was peripheral blood. These receptors were taken from a woman between 50 and 59 years old who had recovered from COVID-19. CDR3s include the opening cysteine and the closing phenylalanine or tryptophan. D genes are given only for firm matches. Some rows mark clone size as missing; the rest say once, few, many or name a class of expanded clone.

V gene	D gene	clone size	J gene	CDR3 DNA	CDR3 protein
TRBV19	TRBD1	-	TRBJ2-7	TGTGCCAGTAGTCACAGGGGGTCCTACGAGCAGTACTTC	CASSHRGSYEQYF
TRBV5-5	-	-	TRBJ1-2	TGTGCCAGCAGCCCGGTTACGGTTGCTAACTATGGCTACACCTTC	CASSPVTVANYGYTF
TRBV9	-	-	TRBJ2-2	TGTGCCAGCAGCGTGGGGGGGCTGAACACCGGGGAGCTGTTTTTT	CASSVGGLNTGELFF
TRBV7-9	TRBD1	-	TRBJ1-2	TGTGCCAGCAGCTTAGGACAGGGGTTAGATGGCTACACCTTC	CASSLGQGLDGYTF
TRBV14	-	-	TRBJ1-1	TGTGCCAGCAGCCACCGAGCGGGTGGAACTGAAGCTTTCTTT	CASSHRAGGTEAFF
TRBV5-1	TRBD1	-	TRBJ1-6	TGCGCCAGCAGCCCGACGGGACAGGGGTTTCTTTCACCCCTCCACTTT	CASSPTGQGFLSPLHF
TRBV7-2	-	-	TRBJ1-1	TGTGCCAGCAGCTCTTCAGGGGCCATGAACACTGAAGCTTTCTTT	CASSSSGAMNTEAFF
TRBV4-2	-	-	TRBJ1-4	TGTGCCAGCAGCCAAGGAGCAGCGGCAACTAATGAAAAACTGTTTTTT	CASSQGAAATNEKLFF
TRBV19	TRBD1	few	TRBJ2-5	TGTGCCAGTAGTCCTGGACAGGGGATGAAGACCCAGTACTTC	CASSPGQGMKTQYF
TRBV27	-	-	TRBJ2-7	TGTGCCAGCAGTTTATATAGGGAGTCCGAGCAGTACTTC	CASSLYRESEQYF
TRBV28	TRBD2	-	TRBJ2-1	TGTGCCAGCAGGCGACTAGCGGGGGGGGCGAATGAGCAGTTCTTC	CASRRLAGGANEQFF
TRBV7-9	TRBD1	-	TRBJ1-6	TGTGCCAGCAGCGACAGGGTATTTAATAATTCACCCCTCCACTTT	CASSDRVFNNSPLHF
TRBV4-3	-	-	TRBJ2-1	TGCGCCAGCAGCCAAGATCCGATAGAATACAATGAGCAGTTCTTC	CASSQDPIEYNEQFF
TRBV7-9	TRBD2	-	TRBJ2-7	TGTGCCAGCAGCCCCGGGACTAGGGGCTACTACGAGCAGTACTTC	CASSPGTRGYYEQYF
TRBV10-3	-	few	TRBJ1-5	TGTGCCATCAGCGGACAGAAGAGCAATCAGCCCCAGCATTTT	CAISGQKSNQPQHF
TRBV4-3	-	-	TRBJ1-4	TGCGCCAGCAGCCCTCTCCCGGGTGTTAATGAAAAACTGTTTTTT	CASSPLPGVNEKLFF
TRBV6-5	-	once	TRBJ2-3	TGTGCCAGCAGCCGCGGTCCTACTCTAGATACGCAGTATTTT	CASSRGPTLDTQYF
TRBV19	-	-	TRBJ1-1	TGTGCCAGTACCAAACGCGGGGGGCGCGGGGTCGGGTACACTGAAGCTTTCTTT	CASTKRGGRGVGYTEAFF
TRBV7-8	-	-	TRBJ2-7	TGTGCCAGCAGCTTACAGTCGCAGGGGGGTTACGAGCAGTACTTC	CASSLQSQGGYEQYF
TRBV28	-	-	TRBJ1-4	TGTGCCAGCAGGGTCCAGAGGGAAAAACTGTTTTTT	CASRVQREKLFF
TRBV7-8	TRBD2	-	TRBJ2-1	TGTGCCAGCAGCCCTAGCGGGGTCTCCTACAATGAGCAGTTCTTC	CASSPSGVSYNEQFF
TRBV19	-	-	TRBJ2-2	TGTGCCAGTAGTATAGGCAGTAACACCGGGGAGCTGTTTTTT	CASSIGSNTGELFF
TRBV27	TRBD2	-	TRBJ2-7	TGTGCCAGCAGTTTGGGACTAGCGGGTTACGAGCAGTACTTC	CASSLGLAGYEQYF
TRBV9	-	-	TRBJ2-5	TGTGCCAGCAGCCCTCAAAGCGCGGGTTACAAAGAGACCCAGTACTTC	CASSPQSAGYKETQYF
TRBV9	-	few	TRBJ1-2	TGTGCCAGCAGCGTAGATAATAACTATGGCTACACCTTC	CASSVDNNYGYTF
TRBV4-3	TRBD1	-	TRBJ1-1	TGCGCCAGCAGCCAGGGGGACAGCCGTCGGGAAGCTTTCTTT	CASSQGDSRREAFF
TRBV4-3	-	-	TRBJ2-1	TGCGCCAGCAGCCAAGATGGAGGCAGGGGAGTACCAAATGAGCAGTTCTTC	CASSQDGGRGVPNEQFF
TRBV2	-	-	TRBJ1-3	TGTGCCAGCAGGAGGGATGCTGGAAACACCATATATTTT	CASRRDAGNTIYF
TRBV19	TRBD1	-	TRBJ1-2	TGTGCCAGTGTTTCCGGGACAGCTAAAGATTATGGCTACACCTTC	CASVSGTAKDYGYTF
TRBV6-5	-	-	TRBJ2-7	TGTGCCAGCACCAAAGGCCAACAGCCCTACGAGCAGTACTTC	CASTKGQQPYEQYF
TRBV28	TRBD1	few	TRBJ1-2	TGTGCCAGCAGTTCGCCGGGGCAGGGGGAGGGCTACACCTTC	CASSSPGQGEGYTF
TRBV6-2/TRBV6-3	-	few	TRBJ2-7	TGTGCCAGCAGTTACTCGACGCTAGCGCCTTTTTACGAGCAGTACTTC	CASSYSTLAPFYEQYF
TRBV24-1	-	-	TRBJ1-3	TGTGCCACCAGTGAGTCCACAGGGACTGGAAACACCATATATTTT	CATSESTGTGNTIYF
TRBV6-6	-	-	TRBJ2-7	TGTGCCAGCAGTCCCGGGGACTACGAGCAGTACTTC	CASSPGDYEQYF
TRBV27	TRBD1	-	TRBJ2-3	TGTGCCAGCAGTTTATCCCAACGACAGGGAAGCACAGATACGCAGTATTTT	CASSLSQRQGSTDTQYF
TRBV5-8	-	-	TRBJ1-6	TGTGCCAGCAGCTTCGGGCAGGGGCGACCTGATTCACCCCTCCACTTT	CASSFGQGRPDSPLHF
TRBV7-3	TRBD2	-	TRBJ2-1	TGTGCCAGCAGCTTAGACGGGGGGTATTACAATGAGCAGTTCTTC	CASSLDGGYYNEQFF
TRBV4-3	-	-	TRBJ2-2	TGCGCCAGCAGCCACGAACAGGGAATGAACACCGGGGAGCTGTTTTTT	CASSHEQGMNTGELFF
TRBV7-2	TRBD1	-	TRBJ2-7	TGTGCCAGCAGCCAAGGGGACAGAACCTACGAGCAGTACTTC	CASSQGDRTYEQYF
TRBV5-4	-	once	TRBJ2-1	TGTGCCAGCAGCAGCGCGGGTTACAATGAGCAGTTCTTC	CASSSAGYNEQFF
TRBV28	TRBD1	-	TRBJ1-1	TGTGCCAGCAGTTTAGATCAGGGGGCAGGCGACACTGAAGCTTTCTTT	CASSLDQGAGDTEAFF
TRBV4-3	TRBD1	-	TRBJ2-7	TGCGCCAGCAGCGTATTTGGGGACAGGGCCGACGAGCAGTACTTC	CASSVFGDRADEQYF